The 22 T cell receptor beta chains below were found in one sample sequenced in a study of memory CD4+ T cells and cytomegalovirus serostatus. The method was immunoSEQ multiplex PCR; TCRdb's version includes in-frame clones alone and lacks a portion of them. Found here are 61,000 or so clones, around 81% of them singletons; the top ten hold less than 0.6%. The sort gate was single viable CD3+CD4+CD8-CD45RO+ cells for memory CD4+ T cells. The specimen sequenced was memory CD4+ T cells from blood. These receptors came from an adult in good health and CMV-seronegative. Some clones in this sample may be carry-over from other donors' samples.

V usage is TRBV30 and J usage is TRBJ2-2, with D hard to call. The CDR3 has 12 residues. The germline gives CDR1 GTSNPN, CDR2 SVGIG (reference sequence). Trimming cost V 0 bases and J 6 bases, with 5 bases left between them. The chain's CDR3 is CAWSVSAGELFF. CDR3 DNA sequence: TGTGCCTGGAGTGTAAGCGCCGGGGAGCTGTTTTTT.

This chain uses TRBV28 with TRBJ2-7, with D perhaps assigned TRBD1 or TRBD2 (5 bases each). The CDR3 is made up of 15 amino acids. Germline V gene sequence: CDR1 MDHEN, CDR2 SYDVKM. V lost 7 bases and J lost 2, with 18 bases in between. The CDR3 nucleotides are TGTGCCAGCACCTCTCCCGGGGTGACAGCCTACGAGCAGTACTTC. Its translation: CASTSPGVTAYEQYF. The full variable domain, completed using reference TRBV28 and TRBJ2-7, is DVKVTQSSRYLVKRTGEKVFLECVQDMDHENMFWYRQDPGLGLRLIYFSYDVKMKEKGDIPEGYSVSREKKERFSLILESASTNQTSMYLCASTSPGVTAYEQYFGPGTRLTVT.

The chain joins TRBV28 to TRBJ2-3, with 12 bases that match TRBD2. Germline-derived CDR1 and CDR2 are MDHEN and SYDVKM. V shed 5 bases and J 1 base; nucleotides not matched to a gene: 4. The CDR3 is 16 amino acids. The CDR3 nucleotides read TGTGCCAGCAGTGGGGCTAGCGGGAGGGGCACAGATACGCAGTATTTT. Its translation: CASSGASGRGTDTQYF.

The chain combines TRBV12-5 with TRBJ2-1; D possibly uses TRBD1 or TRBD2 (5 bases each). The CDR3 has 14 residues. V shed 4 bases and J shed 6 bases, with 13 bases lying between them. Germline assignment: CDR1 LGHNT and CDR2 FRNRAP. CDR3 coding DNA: TGTGCTAGTGGTTCCGGGGCCCGGGGCAATGAGCAGTTCTTC. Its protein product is CASGSGARGNEQFF.

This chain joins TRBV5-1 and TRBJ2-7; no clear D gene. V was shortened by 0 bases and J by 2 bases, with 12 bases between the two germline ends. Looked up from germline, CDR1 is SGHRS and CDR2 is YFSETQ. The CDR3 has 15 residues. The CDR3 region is CASSLVGSSAYEQYF. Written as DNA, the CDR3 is TGCGCCAGCAGCTTGGTCGGCAGCTCAGCCTACGAGCAGTACTTC. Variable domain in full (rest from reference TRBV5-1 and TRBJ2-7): KAGVTQTPRYLIKTRGQQVTLSCSPISGHRSVSWYQQTPGQGLQFLFEYFSETQRNKGNFPGRFSGRQFSNSRSEMNVSTLELGDSALYLCASSLVGSSAYEQYFGPGTRLTVT.

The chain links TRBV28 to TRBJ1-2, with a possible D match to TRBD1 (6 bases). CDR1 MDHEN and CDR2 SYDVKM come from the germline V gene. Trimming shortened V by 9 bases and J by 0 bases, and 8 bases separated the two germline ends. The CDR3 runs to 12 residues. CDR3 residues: CASGQSNYGYTF. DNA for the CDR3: TGTGCCAGTGGACAGTCTAACTATGGCTACACCTTC.

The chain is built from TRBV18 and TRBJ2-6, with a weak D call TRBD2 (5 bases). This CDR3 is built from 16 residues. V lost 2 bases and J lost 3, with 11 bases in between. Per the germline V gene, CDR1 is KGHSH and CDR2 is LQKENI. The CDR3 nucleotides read TGTGCCAGCTCACCAGTGTTGGGGAGTGGGGCCAACGTCCTGACTTTC. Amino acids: CASSPVLGSGANVLTF.

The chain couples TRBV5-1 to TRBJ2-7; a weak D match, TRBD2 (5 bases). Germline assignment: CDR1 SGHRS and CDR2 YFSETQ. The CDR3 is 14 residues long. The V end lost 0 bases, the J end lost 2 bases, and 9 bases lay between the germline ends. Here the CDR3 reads CASSLGNGAYEQYF. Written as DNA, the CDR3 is TGCGCCAGCAGCTTGGGGAACGGGGCCTACGAGCAGTACTTC.

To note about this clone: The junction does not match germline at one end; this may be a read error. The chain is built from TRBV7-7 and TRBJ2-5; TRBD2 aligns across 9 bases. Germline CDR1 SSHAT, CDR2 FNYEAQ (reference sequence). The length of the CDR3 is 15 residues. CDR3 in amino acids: CASSLGAGGQETQYF. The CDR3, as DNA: TGTGCTAGCAGCTTAGGAGCGGGGGGTCAAGAGACCCAGTACTTC.

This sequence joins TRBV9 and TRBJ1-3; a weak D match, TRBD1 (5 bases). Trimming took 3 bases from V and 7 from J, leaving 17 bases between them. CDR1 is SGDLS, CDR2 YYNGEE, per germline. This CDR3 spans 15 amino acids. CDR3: CASSAVGGVWNTIYF. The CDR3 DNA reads TGTGCCAGCAGCGCAGTCGGGGGAGTATGGAACACCATATATTTT.

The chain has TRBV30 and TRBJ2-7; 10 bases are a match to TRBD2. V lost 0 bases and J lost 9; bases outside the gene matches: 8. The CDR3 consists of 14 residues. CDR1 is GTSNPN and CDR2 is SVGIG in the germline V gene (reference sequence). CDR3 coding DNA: TGTGCCTGGAGTGTACCGGAGCGGGAGGGCTGGCAGTACTTC. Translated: CAWSVPEREGWQYF.

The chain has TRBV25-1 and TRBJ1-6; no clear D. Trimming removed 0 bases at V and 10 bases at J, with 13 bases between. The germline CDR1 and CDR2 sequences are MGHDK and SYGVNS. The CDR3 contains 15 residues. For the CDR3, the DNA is TGTGCCAGCAGTGAATATATTCTGGGCCGCTCACCCCTCCACTTT. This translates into CASSEYILGRSPLHF.

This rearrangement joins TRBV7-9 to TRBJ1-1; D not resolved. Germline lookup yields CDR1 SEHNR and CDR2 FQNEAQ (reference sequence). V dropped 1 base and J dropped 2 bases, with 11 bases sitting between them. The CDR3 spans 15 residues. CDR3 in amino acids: CASSLVLGPNTEAFF. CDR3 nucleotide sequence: TGTGCCAGCAGCTTAGTCCTTGGCCCCAACACTGAAGCTTTCTTT. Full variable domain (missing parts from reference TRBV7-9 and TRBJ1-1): DTGVSQNPRHKITKRGQNVTFRCDPISEHNRLYWYRQTLGQGPEFLTYFQNEAQLEKSRLLSDRFSAERPKGSFSTLEIQRTEQGDSAMYLCASSLVLGPNTEAFFGQGTRLTVV.

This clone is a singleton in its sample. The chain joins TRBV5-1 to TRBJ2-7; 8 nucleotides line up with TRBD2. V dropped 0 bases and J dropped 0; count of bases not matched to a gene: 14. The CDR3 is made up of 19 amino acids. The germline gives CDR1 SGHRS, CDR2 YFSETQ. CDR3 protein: CASSLVSWVAGLISYEQYF. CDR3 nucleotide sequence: TGCGCCAGCAGCTTGGTCAGTTGGGTAGCGGGACTGATCTCCTACGAGCAGTACTTC.

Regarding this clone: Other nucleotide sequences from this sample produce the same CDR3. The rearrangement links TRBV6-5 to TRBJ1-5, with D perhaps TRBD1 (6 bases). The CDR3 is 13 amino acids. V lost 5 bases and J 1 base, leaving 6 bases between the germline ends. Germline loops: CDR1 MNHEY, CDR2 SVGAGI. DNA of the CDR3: TGTGCCAGCAGTCAGGGGAGCAATCAGCCCCAGCATTTT. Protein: CASSQGSNQPQHF.

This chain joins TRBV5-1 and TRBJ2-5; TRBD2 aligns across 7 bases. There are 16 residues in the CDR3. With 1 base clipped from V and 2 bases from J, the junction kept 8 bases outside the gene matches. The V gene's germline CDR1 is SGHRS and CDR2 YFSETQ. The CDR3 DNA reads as TGCGCCAGCAGCTTGAGGGGAGGGGCCCCGCAAGAGACCCAGTACTTC. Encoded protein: CASSLRGGAPQETQYF.

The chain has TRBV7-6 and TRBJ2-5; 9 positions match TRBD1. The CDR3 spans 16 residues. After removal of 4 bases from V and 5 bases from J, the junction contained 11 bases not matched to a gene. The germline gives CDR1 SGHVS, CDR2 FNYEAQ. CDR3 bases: TGTGCCAGCAGCTCCCTCGGACAGGGGAGTCGGGAGACCCAGTACTTC. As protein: CASSSLGQGSRETQYF. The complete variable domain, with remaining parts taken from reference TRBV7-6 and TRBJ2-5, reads GAGVSQSPRYKVTKRGQDVALRCDPISGHVSLYWYRQALGQGPEFLTYFNYEAQQDKSGLPNDRFSAERPEGSISTLTIQRTEQRDSAMYRCASSSLGQGSRETQYFGPGTRLLVL.

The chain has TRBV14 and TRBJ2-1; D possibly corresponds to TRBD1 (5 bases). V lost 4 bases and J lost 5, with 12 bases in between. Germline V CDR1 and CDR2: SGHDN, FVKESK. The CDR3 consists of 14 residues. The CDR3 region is CASSRQLSNNEQFF. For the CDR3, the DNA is TGTGCCAGCAGCCGACAGCTTAGTAACAATGAGCAGTTCTTC.

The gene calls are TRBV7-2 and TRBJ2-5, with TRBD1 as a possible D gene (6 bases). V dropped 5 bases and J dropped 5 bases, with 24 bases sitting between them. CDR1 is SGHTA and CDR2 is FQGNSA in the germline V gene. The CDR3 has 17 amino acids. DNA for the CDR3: TGTGCCAGCAGCACCAAGCACGGGACACGCATTGTCGAGACCCAGTACTTC. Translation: CASSTKHGTRIVETQYF. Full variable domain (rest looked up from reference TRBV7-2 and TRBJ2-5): GAGVSQSPSNKVTEKGKDVELRCDPISGHTALYWYRQSLGQGLEFLIYFQGNSAPDKSGLPSDRFSAERTGGSVSTLTIQRTQQEDSAVYLCASSTKHGTRIVETQYFGPGTRLLVL.

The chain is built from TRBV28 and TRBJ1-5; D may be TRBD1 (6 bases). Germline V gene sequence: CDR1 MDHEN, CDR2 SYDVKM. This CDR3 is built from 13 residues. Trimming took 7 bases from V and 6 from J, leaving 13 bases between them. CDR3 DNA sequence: TGTGCCAGCATACAGGGTTACAGTCAGCCCCAGCATTTT. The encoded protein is CASIQGYSQPQHF.

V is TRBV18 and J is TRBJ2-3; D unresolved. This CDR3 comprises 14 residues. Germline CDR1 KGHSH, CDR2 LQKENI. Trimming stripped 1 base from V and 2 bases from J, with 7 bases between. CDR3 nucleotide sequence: TGTGCCAGCTCACCACAACAGTACACAGATACGCAGTATTTT. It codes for CASSPQQYTDTQYF.

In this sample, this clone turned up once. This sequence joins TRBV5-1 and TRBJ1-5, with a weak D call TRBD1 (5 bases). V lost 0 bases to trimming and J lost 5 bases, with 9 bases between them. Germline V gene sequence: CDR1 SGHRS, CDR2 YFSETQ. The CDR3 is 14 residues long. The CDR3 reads CASSLGGRDQPQHF. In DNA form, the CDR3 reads TGCGCCAGCAGCTTGGGGGGGAGGGATCAGCCCCAGCATTTT.